This T cell receptor beta chain was captured by sequencing in a study of radiotherapy plus CTLA-4 blockade in lung cancer. Libraries were prepared by immunoSEQ multiplex PCR; TCRdb keeps only in-frame clonotypes and omits some of them. Among 80,000 to 100,000 clones, approximately 72% were seen once, and the ten largest hold about 3%. The CDR3 runs 17 residues. With V trimmed by 4 bases and J by 8 bases, 11 bases remained unmatched. Looked up from germline, CDR1 is LNHDA and CDR2 is SQIVND (reference sequence). The sample was peripheral blood, taken from a patient treated with radiotherapy plus ipilimumab. This rearrangement joins TRBV19 to TRBJ2-1; 13 positions match TRBD2. This TCR came from a human donor with non-small cell lung cancer who had a partial response to radiotherapy plus ipilimumab. Some clones in this sample may be carry-over from other donors' samples. The CDR3 DNA sequence: TGTGCCAGTAGTAGAGGCTGGACTAGCGGGAGAGCCGATGAGCAGTTCTTC. Translating gives CASSRGWTSGRADEQFF.